This TCR beta chain is from a study of T cells in Graves' hyperthyroidism and ophthalmopathy. Study-level results: By a 13 V-J model, ophthalmopathy was set apart from stable hyperthyroidism. Most expanded thyroid clonotypes above 0.001 recurred in blood.

The sample holds many counts of this clonotype. Its antigen remains unidentified. V lost 0 bases, J lost 2 bases, and 7 bases lay in between. The CDR3 spans 13 residues. Germline assignment: CDR1 GTSNPN and CDR2 SVGIG (reference sequence). Hyperthyroidism had been newly diagnosed in patients aged 18 to 65, and its duration was under 2 months. Not enrolled were patients with uncontrolled infection, other autoimmune disease, pregnancy or lactation. RNA transcripts served as the template for amplifying TCR beta CDR3 regions. TCR CDR3 regions were first amplified by RT-PCR with HTBI primers. TCRdb redid the calling of the multiplex PCR reads with MiXCR, one entry per CDR3 protein. This table has 500,000 to 550,000 distinct CDR3 sequences, roughly 20% appearing once.

The chain employs TRBV30 and TRBJ1-1; D unresolved. The clonotype comes from a man younger than 35 with Graves' hyperthyroidism. Material: blood. The CDR3 sequence is CAWSVERNTEAFF. CDR3 sequence (DNA): TGTGCCTGGAGTGTCGAGAGAAACACTGAAGCTTTCTTT.